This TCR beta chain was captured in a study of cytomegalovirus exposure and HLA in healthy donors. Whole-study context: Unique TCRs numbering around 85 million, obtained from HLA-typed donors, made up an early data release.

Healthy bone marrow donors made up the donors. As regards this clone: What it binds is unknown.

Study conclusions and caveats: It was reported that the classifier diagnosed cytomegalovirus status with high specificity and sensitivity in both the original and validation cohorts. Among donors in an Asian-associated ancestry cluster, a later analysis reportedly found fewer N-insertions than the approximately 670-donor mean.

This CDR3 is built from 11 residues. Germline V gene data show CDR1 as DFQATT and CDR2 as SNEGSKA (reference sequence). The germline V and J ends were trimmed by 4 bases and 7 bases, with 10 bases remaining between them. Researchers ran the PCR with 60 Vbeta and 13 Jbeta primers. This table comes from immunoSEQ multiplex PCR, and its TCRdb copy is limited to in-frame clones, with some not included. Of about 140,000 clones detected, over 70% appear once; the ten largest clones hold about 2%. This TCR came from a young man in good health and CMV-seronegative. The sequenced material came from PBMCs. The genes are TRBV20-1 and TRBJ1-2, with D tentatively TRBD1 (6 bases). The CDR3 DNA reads TGCAGTGCTACTAGGACAGCTGGCTACACCTTC. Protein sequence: CSATRTAGYTF.